The 17 T cell receptor beta chains below come from one sample, sequenced in a study of radiation and T cells in renal cell carcinoma. Indicated time point: blood 4 weeks post-SBRT, at nephrectomy. Stated treatment: 15 Gy SBRT to primary tumor, nephrectomy 4 weeks later. Here immunoSEQ multiplex PCR was the method, and the copy in TCRdb shows in-frame clones only, minus some. Of 90,000 to 100,000 clones in the sample, roughly 82% are singletons; the top ten hold around 7.9%. The sample was blood, taken from a patient whose treatment included radiotherapy and nephrectomy. Receptors were obtained from a man aged 55 to 70 with renal cell carcinoma.

This clone showed up just once. The rearrangement links TRBV6-1 to TRBJ2-7, with 11 bases that match TRBD1. V lost 4 bases, J lost 6 bases, and 14 bases stayed unmatched. The CDR3 contains 17 residues. The V gene's germline CDR1 is MNHNS and CDR2 SASEGT. The CDR3 is CASSGLQLPGTGGEQYF. The CDR3 nucleotides are TGTGCCAGCAGTGGCCTACAATTGCCGGGGACAGGGGGCGAGCAGTACTTC.

The V call is TRBV9, the J call TRBJ1-1; a weak D match, TRBD1 (5 bases). There are 14 residues in the CDR3. The V gene lost 4 bases and the J gene lost 5 bases, with 15 bases spanning the gap. Per germline, CDR1 SGDLS and CDR2 YYNGEE. The CDR3 is CASSKGDGRTEAFF. The CDR3 DNA reads as TGTGCCAGCAGCAAAGGGGATGGGCGGACTGAAGCTTTCTTT.

The chain couples TRBV5-4 to TRBJ2-1, with 8 bases identical to TRBD2. The germline V gene encodes CDR1 SGHNT and CDR2 YYREEE (reference sequence). This CDR3 has 16 amino acids. The junction had 6 bases not matched to a gene; V was cut back by 3 bases and J by 1 base. The CDR3 DNA follows: TGTGCCAGCAGCTCGAGAGCGGGAGAGTCCTACAATGAGCAGTTCTTC. Amino acid sequence: CASSSRAGESYNEQFF.

The chain joins TRBV13 to TRBJ1-1; TRBD1 agrees at 7 bases. J was trimmed by 1 base and V by 2 bases; bases with no gene match: 1. The CDR3 is made up of 14 amino acids. Germline V gene sequence: CDR1 PRHDT, CDR2 FYEKMQ (reference sequence). The CDR3 DNA reads TGTGCCAGCAGCTTATGGACAGGGAACACTGAAGCTTTCTTT. It encodes CASSLWTGNTEAFF.

This clone occurred once. The chain recombines TRBV27 with TRBJ2-1; TRBD2 matches 8 bases. V shed 2 bases and J 8 bases; nucleotides not matched to a gene: 8. CDR1 is MNHEY, CDR2 SMNVEV, per germline (reference sequence). This CDR3 is built from 15 residues. The CDR3 loop reads CASSLTGLVIDEQFF. The CDR3 coding sequence is TGTGCCAGCAGTTTAACGGGACTAGTCATAGATGAGCAGTTCTTC.

This clone has a handful of counts. The J gene is TRBJ1-3, the V gene TRBV7-9; weak D call: TRBD1 (5 bases). CDR1 is SEHNR, CDR2 FQNEAQ, per germline (reference sequence). The V end lost 4 bases, the J end lost 0 bases, and 13 bases lay between the germline ends. The length of the CDR3 is 16 residues. Written as DNA, the CDR3 is TGTGCCAGCAGCTCCGGGACCGCCGACTCTGGAAACACCATATATTTT. Translating gives CASSSGTADSGNTIYF.

This rearrangement joins TRBV4-3 to TRBJ2-3; D is undetermined. V lost 1 base and J 0 bases, leaving 14 bases between the germline ends. This CDR3 has 17 amino acids. Per the germline V gene, CDR1 is LGHNA and CDR2 is YSLEER. CDR3 residues: CASSQGNSRSSTDTQYF. The CDR3 DNA reads as TGCGCCAGCAGCCAAGGGAATAGCCGATCTAGCACAGATACGCAGTATTTT.

The V call is TRBV10-1, the J call TRBJ2-1, with unresolved D. From germline, CDR1 is WNHNN and CDR2 SYGVQD (reference sequence). The CDR3 loop spans 12 amino acids. V was trimmed by 3 bases and J by 4 bases, leaving 4 bases between them. CDR3 nucleotide sequence: TGCGCCAGCAGTGACCTTTACAATGAGCAGTTCTTC. Residues: CASSDLYNEQFF.

This clone appeared a single time. DNA for the CDR3: TGTGCCAGTACCGAGGCCGGATACCAAGAGACCCAGTACTTC. Translation gives CASTEAGYQETQYF. The chain links TRBV19 to TRBJ2-5; no firm D call. Deletions cut 7 bases from V and 0 bases from J, with 12 bases between. This CDR3 is 14 amino acids long. CDR1 is LNHDA and CDR2 is SQIVND in the germline V gene (reference sequence).

This clone turned up a few times. The gene calls are TRBV27 and TRBJ2-1; D gene uncertain. Trimming removed 5 bases at V and 9 bases at J, with 14 bases between. The CDR3 is 13 amino acids. CDR1 is MNHEY and CDR2 is SMNVEV in the germline V gene (reference sequence). This CDR3 is CASSPMSWGEQFF. CDR3 bases: TGTGCCAGCAGTCCCATGTCCTGGGGTGAGCAGTTCTTC.

The rearrangement links TRBV28 to TRBJ1-1; 8 bases map to TRBD1. Trimming removed 6 bases from V and 1 base from J; junction bases left unmatched: 4. CDR3 length equals 14 residues. CDR1 is MDHEN, CDR2 SYDVKM, per germline. CDR3 DNA: TGTGCCAGCAGAATACAGGGGGGGAACACTGAAGCTTTCTTT. This sequence encodes CASRIQGGNTEAFF. The variable domain in full, completed from reference TRBV28 and TRBJ1-1, reads DVKVTQSSRYLVKRTGEKVFLECVQDMDHENMFWYRQDPGLGLRLIYFSYDVKMKEKGDIPEGYSVSREKKERFSLILESASTNQTSMYLCASRIQGGNTEAFFGQGTRLTVV.

In its sample, this clone was seen once. The genes are TRBV6-5 and TRBJ1-1; tentative D call: TRBD1 (6 bases). The CDR3 length is 13 residues. The V and J ends lost 5 bases and 6 bases respectively, with 13 bases between them. Germline V gene data show CDR1 as MNHEY and CDR2 as SVGAGI. CDR3 DNA sequence: TGTGCCAGCAGTCCTCTCGAGGGGGCTGAAGCTTTCTTT. It yields the protein CASSPLEGAEAFF.

This chain joins TRBV28 and TRBJ2-3, with TRBD2 identical over 8 bases. The CDR3 extends over 17 amino acids. In germline, CDR1 is MDHEN, CDR2 SYDVKM. V shed 5 bases, J shed 2 bases, and the junction held 12 bases outside the gene matches. The CDR3 sequence: CASSTVSGTKSTDTQYF. The DNA for the CDR3 is TGTGCCAGCAGTACGGTTAGCGGGACGAAATCCACAGATACGCAGTATTTT.

This clone appeared a single time. J is TRBJ2-3 and V is TRBV7-9; perhaps TRBD2 as D (6 bases). The CDR3 runs 16 residues. V was clipped by 1 base and J by 1 base, with 12 bases between them. Germline V lookup: CDR1 SEHNR, CDR2 FQNEAQ (reference sequence). CDR3 sequence (DNA): TGTGCCAGCAGCTTAGGTCCGGGGGTGGGCACAGATACGCAGTATTTT. Its translation is CASSLGPGVGTDTQYF.

The J gene is TRBJ2-4, the V gene TRBV18; 13 nucleotides line up with TRBD2. V gave up 2 bases and J gave up 2 bases; unmatched junction bases: 3. Germline CDR1 KGHSH, CDR2 LQKENI. This CDR3 comprises 17 residues. In DNA, the CDR3 is TGTGCCAGCTCACCAACTAGCGGGAGGGGTTCCAAAAACATTCAGTACTTC. It is translated as CASSPTSGRGSKNIQYF.

CDR3 nucleotides: TGTGCCAGCAGCTTTCGGGTGGGGACTGAAGCTTTCTTT. Translated: CASSFRVGTEAFF. The rearrangement joins TRBV5-6 to TRBJ1-1; D remains unclear. V dropped 2 bases and J dropped 5 bases, with 10 bases sitting between them. CDR1 is SGHDT, CDR2 YYEEEE, per germline. The CDR3 is made up of 13 amino acids.

V gene TRBV11-3 combines with J gene TRBJ1-1; D unresolved. Germline V gives CDR1 SGHNT, CDR2 YENEEA. The V end was cut by 1 base, the J end by 2 bases, with 5 bases between. This CDR3 comprises 13 residues. The CDR3, as DNA: TGTGCCAGCAGCTTAGCAGCTAACACTGAAGCTTTCTTT. Protein: CASSLAANTEAFF.